The clone carrying this TCR beta chain was counted only a few times. Each CDR3 protein is one row after TCRdb ran MiXCR on the RT-PCR reads. Here the sample spans 400,000 to 450,000 distinct CDR3 sequences, roughly 17% being singletons. This entry comes from a study of patients and donors after allogeneic stem cell transplantation. Germline CDR1 and CDR2: MNHNS and SASEGT. J lost 7 bases, V lost 5 bases, and 3 bases had no gene match. The CDR3 extends over 13 amino acids. The chain employs TRBV6-1 and TRBJ1-2, with 11 bases fitting TRBD1. Source material: blood, either unsorted or a sorted T cell fraction (not recorded which). This TCR came from a human donor who was either an allogeneic HSCT recipient or a stem cell or donor lymphocyte infusion donor (not recorded which). It is not recorded whose cells these are; they may come from a transplant donor. CDR3 region: CASSRGQGVGYTF. As DNA, the CDR3 is TGTGCCAGCAGTAGGGGACAGGGGGTTGGCTACACCTTC.